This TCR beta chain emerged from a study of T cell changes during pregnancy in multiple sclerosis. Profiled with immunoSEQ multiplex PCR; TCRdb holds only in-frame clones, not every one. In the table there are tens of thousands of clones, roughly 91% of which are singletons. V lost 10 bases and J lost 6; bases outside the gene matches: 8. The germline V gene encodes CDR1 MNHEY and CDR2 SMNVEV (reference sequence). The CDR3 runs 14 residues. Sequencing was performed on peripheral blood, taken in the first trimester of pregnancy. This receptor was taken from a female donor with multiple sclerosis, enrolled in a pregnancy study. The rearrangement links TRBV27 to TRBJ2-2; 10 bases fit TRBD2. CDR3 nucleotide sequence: TGTGCCACCCAAGCGGGAGGGCCCCCCGGGGAGCTGTTTTTT. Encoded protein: CATQAGGPPGELFF.